The next 28 T cell receptor beta chains were all read from a single sample in a study of radiation and T cells in renal cell carcinoma (dated by TCRdb to the early 2020s). Explained via the paper, the time point label denotes: blood 4 weeks post-SBRT, at nephrectomy. The treatment or condition tag for this specimen amounts to: 15 Gy SBRT to primary tumor, nephrectomy 4 weeks later. The library was prepared using the immunoSEQ multiplex PCR assay. TCRdb re-hosts the immuneACCESS table, in-frame sequences only. Its copies lack some clones; in the studies checked, an unresolved V gene accounts for under half of them, and the cause for the rest is not known. The sample has about 170,000 clones on record, 88% of them singletons. About 10% of the sample rests with the top ten. The sequencing here drew on blood, taken from a patient whose treatment included radiotherapy and nephrectomy. These TCRs come from a woman aged 45-59 years with renal cell carcinoma.

This CDR3 reads CASSPLKLGQLMNTEAFF. CDR3 nucleotide sequence: TGCGCCAGCAGCCCCCTCAAACTGGGACAGTTGATGAACACTGAAGCTTTCTTT. The gene calls are TRBV5-1 and TRBJ1-1, with TRBD1 matching over 7 bases. The V and J ends lost 4 bases and 0 bases, in that order; junction bases with no gene match: 15. CDR1 is SGHRS and CDR2 is YFSETQ in the germline V gene. CDR3 size: 18 residues.

The CDR3 DNA reads as TGTGCCAGCTCACCAAGGCTAGCGGTTAACACCGGGGAGCTGTTTTTT. Protein: CASSPRLAVNTGELFF. J is TRBJ2-2 and V is TRBV18; 7 bases are shared with TRBD2. The CDR3 sequence is 16 residues long. V shed 2 bases, J shed 2 bases, and the junction held 5 bases outside the gene matches. Per the germline V gene, CDR1 is KGHSH and CDR2 is LQKENI.

This chain uses TRBV10-3 with TRBJ2-3, with 8 bases that match TRBD1. Germline V CDR1 and CDR2: ENHRY, SYGVKD. The trim removed 9 bases at V and 3 bases at J, leaving 5 bases unmatched. The CDR3 has 13 residues. CDR3 loop: CAITGGSTDTQYF. The CDR3 region has the DNA TGTGCCATAACAGGGGGTTCGACAGATACGCAGTATTTT.

The V gene is TRBV6-1, the J gene TRBJ2-5, with 10 bases fitting TRBD2. In germline, CDR1 is MNHNS, CDR2 SASEGT. V shed 6 bases, J shed 2 bases, and the junction held 3 bases outside the gene matches. CDR3 length: 14 residues. The CDR3 sequence: CASRLAGEQETQYF. The CDR3 bases are TGTGCCAGCAGGCTAGCGGGGGAACAAGAGACCCAGTACTTC.

The gene calls are TRBV18 and TRBJ2-5; TRBD2 matches 13 bases. V lost 6 bases to trimming and J lost 1 base; unmatched junction nucleotides: 5. The CDR3 length is 16 residues. CDR1 KGHSH and CDR2 LQKENI come from the germline V gene. CDR3 nucleotides: TGTGCCAGCTCTCCGAGACTAGCGGGGGGCCAAGAGACCCAGTACTTC. It codes for CASSPRLAGGQETQYF.

This clone has a handful of counts. The gene calls are TRBV5-1 and TRBJ2-7; no firm D call. The CDR3 spans 12 residues. CDR1 SGHRS and CDR2 YFSETQ come from the germline V gene. Trimming left V 0 bases short and J 3 bases short, with 4 bases between. The CDR3 is CASSLEGYEQYF. In nucleotides, the CDR3 is TGCGCCAGCAGCTTGGAGGGCTACGAGCAGTACTTC.

This clone was detected once. This chain links TRBV18 with TRBJ2-5, with TRBD1 matching 8 bases. The germline gives CDR1 KGHSH, CDR2 LQKENI. The trim removed 1 base at V and 2 bases at J, leaving 3 bases unmatched. This CDR3 has 15 amino acids. The CDR3 DNA follows: TGTGCCAGCTCACCACAGAGGGACAGGCAAGAGACCCAGTACTTC. Translation: CASSPQRDRQETQYF.

The J gene is TRBJ1-6, the V gene TRBV2; 8 bases align to TRBD1. This CDR3 contains 14 residues. After removal of 5 bases from V and 9 bases from J, the junction contained 6 bases not matched to a gene. The germline gives CDR1 SNHLY, CDR2 FYNNEI. This CDR3 is CASSSTGGGSPLHF. The CDR3 coding sequence is TGTGCCAGCAGTTCAACAGGGGGGGGTTCACCCCTCCACTTT.

This clone showed up just once. The V gene is TRBV6-1, the J gene TRBJ2-3; no firm D call. The CDR3 extends over 13 amino acids. Germline assignment: CDR1 MNHNS and CDR2 SASEGT. The germline V and J ends were trimmed by 4 bases and 4 bases, with 9 bases remaining between them. The CDR3 is CASSVAGADTQYF. The CDR3 DNA follows: TGTGCCAGCAGTGTAGCTGGTGCAGATACGCAGTATTTT.

CDR3 loop: CASSSETSGWAETQYF. In DNA, the CDR3 is TGCGCCAGCAGCTCGGAGACTAGCGGATGGGCAGAGACCCAGTACTTC. The rearrangement joins TRBV5-1 to TRBJ2-5; 9 nucleotides line up with TRBD2. Germline V lookup: CDR1 SGHRS, CDR2 YFSETQ. This CDR3 spans 16 amino acids. The J segment lost 4 bases and the V segment lost 3 bases, leaving 10 bases of the junction unmatched.

DNA of the CDR3: TGCGCCAGCAGCTTGGATGGGCAGGGGGCGTACAATGAGCAGTTCTTC. Translating it yields CASSLDGQGAYNEQFF. This rearrangement joins TRBV5-1 to TRBJ2-1; TRBD1 matches at 8 bases. Trimming cost V 0 bases and J 4 bases; bases outside gene matches: 6. From germline, CDR1 is SGHRS and CDR2 YFSETQ. This CDR3 region has 16 residues.

CDR3 DNA: TGCACCAGCAGCCAAGTTCGCACGGAGCCCACAGATACGCAGTATTTT. Translating it yields CTSSQVRTEPTDTQYF. V gene TRBV1 combines with J gene TRBJ2-3; TRBD2 was called by the table and not checked on the DNA. TRBV1 has pseudogene status. The CDR3 totals 16 residues.

J is TRBJ2-3 and V is TRBV7-2, with D unclear. Germline CDR1 and CDR2: SGHTA and FQGNSA. The germline V and J ends were trimmed by 3 bases and 2 bases, with 12 bases remaining between them. This CDR3 spans 15 amino acids. The CDR3 sequence is CASSLTGVTTDTQYF. CDR3 coding DNA: TGTGCCAGCAGCTTGACGGGTGTAACCACAGATACGCAGTATTTT.

The J gene is TRBJ1-5, the V gene TRBV7-9; D uncertain. The CDR3 length is 12 residues. Germline CDR1 SEHNR, CDR2 FQNEAQ (reference sequence). Between the trimmed V and J ends, which lost 1 base and 5 bases, there was a span of 3 bases. CDR3 coding DNA: TGTGCCAGCAGCTTAGACTATCAGCCCCAGCATTTT. It translates to CASSLDYQPQHF.

The chain employs TRBV4-2 and TRBJ1-2; D gene unclear. Germline loops: CDR1 LGHNA, CDR2 YNFKEQ. CDR3 length equals 14 residues. Trimming took off 4 bases at V and 8 bases at J, with 17 bases between the two ends. CDR3: CASSPDLRQAGYTF. In DNA form, the CDR3 reads TGTGCCAGCAGCCCGGACCTCCGCCAGGCGGGCTACACCTTC.

The chain carries TRBV5-4 and TRBJ1-1, with D possibly TRBD1 on 5 matching bases. CDR1 and CDR2 (germline): SGHNT, YYREEE (reference sequence). The CDR3 consists of 16 residues. Trimming removed 3 bases from V and 3 bases from J, with 18 bases in between. The CDR3 spells CASSSTRGGADTEAFF. CDR3 bases: TGTGCCAGCAGCTCAACTCGGGGCGGCGCAGACACTGAAGCTTTCTTT.

Worth noting for this clone: Germline is not matched at one junction end, which may reflect a read error. This chain joins TRBV7-7 and TRBJ2-5; possibly TRBD2 for D (7 bases). From germline, CDR1 is SSHAT and CDR2 FNYEAQ (reference sequence). The CDR3 spans 13 residues. CDR3 amino acids: CASSTAGAETQYF. In DNA, the CDR3 is TGTGCTAGCAGTACCGCGGGGGCCGAGACCCAGTACTTC.

The gene calls are TRBV4-3 and TRBJ2-1; TRBD2 agrees at 8 bases. Per germline, CDR1 LGHNA and CDR2 YSLEER. After removal of 0 bases from V and 2 bases from J, the junction contained 6 bases not matched to a gene. The CDR3 sequence is 17 residues long. The CDR3 is CASSQDLAGGAYNEQFF. CDR3 sequence (DNA): TGCGCCAGCAGCCAAGATCTTGCGGGGGGTGCCTACAATGAGCAGTTCTTC.

The V and J genes are TRBV6-1 and TRBJ2-7, with a weak D call TRBD1 (6 bases). The CDR3 extends over 15 amino acids. Trimming removed 6 bases at V and 4 bases at J, with 19 bases between. Germline CDR1 reads MNHNS; CDR2 reads SASEGT. The CDR3 reads CASSRDMYRWYEQYF. The CDR3 DNA reads TGTGCCAGCAGCCGGGACATGTATCGCTGGTACGAGCAGTACTTC.

In this sample, this clone turned up once. The chain employs TRBV6-5 and TRBJ1-2; a possible D gene is TRBD1 (6 bases). Germline V gene data show CDR1 as MNHEY and CDR2 as SVGAGI. The V end lost 5 bases, the J end lost 5 bases, and 18 bases lay between the germline ends. This CDR3 comprises 15 residues. The CDR3 is CASSPDRSILYGYTF. CDR3 nucleotides: TGTGCCAGCAGTCCCGACAGGTCGATACTATATGGCTACACCTTC.

The V call is TRBV6-1, the J call TRBJ2-4; D is unresolved. Per germline, CDR1 MNHNS and CDR2 SASEGT. The CDR3 has 13 residues. V was shortened by 6 bases and J by 6 bases, with 12 bases between the two germline ends. CDR3 nucleotide sequence: TGTGCCAGCAGCCTACCCGACGGAAACATTCAGTACTTC. It is translated as CASSLPDGNIQYF.

This sequence joins TRBV2 and TRBJ2-7, with D unresolved. Trimming pared 2 bases from V and 0 bases from J, leaving 11 bases between. Germline CDR1 and CDR2: SNHLY and FYNNEI. The CDR3 runs 15 residues. The CDR3 DNA is TGTGCCAGCAGTGAACGCGGACCACTCTCCTACGAGCAGTACTTC. Its protein product is CASSERGPLSYEQYF.

The chain couples TRBV5-1 to TRBJ2-3; the D gene could be TRBD1 or TRBD2 (5 bases each). Germline CDR1 is SGHRS and CDR2 is YFSETQ. The CDR3 runs 14 residues. V was clipped by 4 bases and J by 6 bases, with 15 bases between them. CDR3 sequence reads: CASSGTGGVDTQYF. In DNA form, the CDR3 reads TGCGCCAGCAGCGGGACGGGTGGGGTGGATACGCAGTATTTT.

CDR3 loop: CSARGVLEVFF. CDR3 in DNA: TGCAGCGCCCGGGGGGTCCTCGAGGTGTTTTTT. V gene TRBV29-1 combines with J gene TRBJ1-4; possibly TRBD1 for D (5 bases). The length of the CDR3 is 11 residues. The V end was cut by 7 bases, the J end by 15 bases, with 18 bases between. Germline CDR1 is SQVTM and CDR2 is ANQGSEA.

The genes are TRBV15 and TRBJ1-1; D not certain. CDR1 and CDR2 (germline): LNHNV, YYDKDF (reference sequence). With 5 bases removed from V and 3 bases from J, the gap between germline ends came to 13 bases. CDR3 size: 14 residues. The CDR3, as DNA: TGTGCCACCAGCGCCACCCCAGCGGACACTGAAGCTTTCTTT. Encoded protein: CATSATPADTEAFF.

Here the CDR3 reads CASSLKGSLKATNEKLFF. CDR3 coding DNA: TGTGCCAGCAGCTTAAAAGGATCGCTGAAAGCAACTAATGAAAAACTGTTTTTT. The rearrangement uses TRBV7-8 and TRBJ1-4; no clear D. V dropped 2 bases and J dropped 0 bases, with 16 bases sitting between them. The germline V gene encodes CDR1 SGHVS and CDR2 FQNEAQ. The CDR3 length is 18 residues.

This chain joins TRBV14 and TRBJ2-1, with D uncertain. V lost 0 bases to trimming and J lost 4 bases, with 4 bases between them. Germline V gene sequence: CDR1 SGHDN, CDR2 FVKESK. CDR3 length equals 13 residues. CDR3 sequence: CASSQEMYNEQFF. In DNA form, the CDR3 reads TGTGCCAGCAGCCAAGAGATGTACAATGAGCAGTTCTTC.

The genes are TRBV11-1 and TRBJ1-1, with D perhaps matching TRBD1 (5 bases). The V gene lost 5 bases and the J gene lost 0 bases, with 16 bases spanning the gap. CDR1 is SGHAT, CDR2 FQDESV, per germline (reference sequence). The CDR3 consists of 16 residues. The CDR3 spells CASSPSSTEVNTEAFF. In nucleotides, the CDR3 is TGTGCCAGCAGCCCTTCCTCGACAGAAGTGAACACTGAAGCTTTCTTT. Filled out from reference TRBV11-1 and TRBJ1-1, the complete variable domain reads EAEVAQSPRYKITEKSQAVAFWCDPISGHATLYWYRQILGQGPELLVQFQDESVVDDSQLPKDRFSAERLKGVDSTLKIQPAELGDSAMYLCASSPSSTEVNTEAFFGQGTRLTVV.